Included here is one T cell receptor (beta chain) sequence, with context. The sample is drawn from a study of blood T cell repertoires in COVID-19. Study details: Acute and convalescent COVID-19 samples came from the United States, Italy and Spain.

Produced via immunoSEQ multiplex PCR; TCRdb's table is partial and in-frame only. The sample consists of about 190,000 clones, roughly 80% of them appearing once. Those who participated ranged in age from about 18 to 89 years and resided in roughly 26 US areas. Donors were grouped by their self-reported clinical history. The CDR3 totals 17 residues. The junction had 6 bases not matched to a gene; V was cut back by 1 base and J by 0 bases. The germline V gene has CDR1 MNHEY and CDR2 SMNVEV (reference sequence). This receptor was identified in a young woman who had recovered from COVID-19. The rearrangement links TRBV27 to TRBJ2-1, with 7 bases identical to TRBD2. The sequenced sample consisted of PBMCs or T cells enriched from blood (not recorded which). The CDR3 protein is CASSLFGGLGSYNEQFF. In nucleotides, the CDR3 is TGTGCCAGCAGTTTATTCGGGGGGTTGGGCTCCTACAATGAGCAGTTCTTC.